The text below deals with one T cell receptor beta chain. This entry comes from a study of blood T cell repertoires in COVID-19. The overall study: COVID-19 samples, acute and convalescent, were from the United States, Italy and Spain. T cells, B-cell-depleted T cells, or PBMCs provided the cDNA or gDNA that served as material.

In the study's own analysis: For nucleated cells, counts were estimated from reference gene primer amplification. The repertoire was sequenced with immunoSEQ multiplex PCR; TCRdb's copy has only in-frame clones and lacks some. V, J and clone size derive from that table, while D and trimming were established from the DNA sequence. Among fewer than 30,000 clones, roughly 85% were seen once, and the ten largest hold more than 20%. This TCR was recovered from a human donor in a cohort sampled during active COVID-19. Sequences were obtained from peripheral blood.

This chain's CDR3 is CASSHPTNRDRVGTGELFF. For the CDR3, the DNA is TGTGCCAGCAGCCATCCTACAAACCGAGACAGGGTTGGGACCGGGGAGCTGTTTTTT. This chain joins TRBV9 and TRBJ2-2, with TRBD1 identical over 7 bases. CDR1 SGDLS and CDR2 YYNGEE come from the germline V gene. The CDR3 consists of 19 residues. With V trimmed by 4 bases and J by 5 bases, 20 bases remained unmatched.